This T cell receptor beta chain comes out of a study of shared clonotypes between healthy human individuals. Regarding this clone: No antigen is known for it.

Method: immunoSEQ multiplex PCR; TCRdb's copy keeps in-frame clones and lacks some. The table lists roughly 1,100,000 clones, around four fifths of them singletons, with 1.4% in the top ten. Whole-study results and caveats: It was expected that sequencing depth would affect clonotype sharing among donors.

Between the trimmed V and J ends, which lost 7 bases and 6 bases, there was a span of 6 bases. The CDR3 is 11 residues long. CDR1 is MNHEY and CDR2 is SVGAGI in the germline V gene. This chain joins TRBV6-5 and TRBJ2-2; no firm D call. The material sequenced was memory CD4+ T cells sorted from blood. Subset: CD45RA-negative fraction. This TCR came from a man aged 18 to 30 in good health. The CDR3 here is CASTLAGELFF. The CDR3 bases are TGTGCCAGCACCTTAGCCGGGGAGCTGTTTTTT.